This T cell receptor (beta chain) was found in a study of cytomegalovirus exposure and HLA in healthy donors. PCR employed 60 Vbeta and 13 Jbeta primers. Repertoires were generated with immunoSEQ multiplex PCR, while TCRdb's copy carries only in-frame clones and drops some. Of just under 250,000 clones in the sample, around 80% were seen once. Study-level points and caveats: In a later analysis, at a false discovery rate of 0.05, approximately 16,000 TCR beta sequences matched HLA alleles. For TCR beta chains, V- and J-gene trimming was later linked to a missense DCLRE1C variant. In presence/absence analyses, roughly uniform sequencing depth across donors was assumed.

J lost 3 bases, V lost 0 bases, and 4 bases had no gene match. Germline V gives CDR1 SGHRS, CDR2 YFSETQ. The CDR3 covers 15 residues. Only a few counts were recorded for this clone. Antigen: not known. The rearrangement joins TRBV5-1 to TRBJ2-3; 7 nucleotides line up with TRBD2. The source of this sequence is a woman in her 40s in good health and CMV-seropositive. The sample consisted of PBMCs. The chain's CDR3 is CASSLDTSETDTQYF. The CDR3 DNA follows: TGCGCCAGCAGCTTGGATACTAGCGAAACAGATACGCAGTATTTT.